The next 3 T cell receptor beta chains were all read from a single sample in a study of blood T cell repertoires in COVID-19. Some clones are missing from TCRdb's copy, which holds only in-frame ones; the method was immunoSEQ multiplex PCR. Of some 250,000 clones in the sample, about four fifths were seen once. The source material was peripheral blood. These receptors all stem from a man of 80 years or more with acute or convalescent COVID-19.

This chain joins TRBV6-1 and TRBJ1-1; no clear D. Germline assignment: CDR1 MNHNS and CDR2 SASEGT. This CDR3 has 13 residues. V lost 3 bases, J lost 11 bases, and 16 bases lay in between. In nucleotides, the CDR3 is TGTGCCAGCAGTGACACGCCGCCTCCACTGGCTTTCTTT. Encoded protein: CASSDTPPPLAFF.

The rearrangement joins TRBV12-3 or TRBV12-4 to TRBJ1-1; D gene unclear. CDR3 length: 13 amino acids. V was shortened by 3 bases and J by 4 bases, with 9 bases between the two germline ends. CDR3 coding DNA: TGTGCCAGCAGTTTCGGGGATAGCACTGAAGCTTTCTTT. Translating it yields CASSFGDSTEAFF.

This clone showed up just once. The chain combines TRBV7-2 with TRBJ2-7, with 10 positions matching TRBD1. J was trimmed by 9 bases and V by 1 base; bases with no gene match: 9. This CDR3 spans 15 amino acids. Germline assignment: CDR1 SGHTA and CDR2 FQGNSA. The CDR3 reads CASSLGGTGDERQYF. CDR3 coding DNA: TGTGCCAGCAGCTTAGGAGGGACAGGGGACGAACGGCAGTACTTC.